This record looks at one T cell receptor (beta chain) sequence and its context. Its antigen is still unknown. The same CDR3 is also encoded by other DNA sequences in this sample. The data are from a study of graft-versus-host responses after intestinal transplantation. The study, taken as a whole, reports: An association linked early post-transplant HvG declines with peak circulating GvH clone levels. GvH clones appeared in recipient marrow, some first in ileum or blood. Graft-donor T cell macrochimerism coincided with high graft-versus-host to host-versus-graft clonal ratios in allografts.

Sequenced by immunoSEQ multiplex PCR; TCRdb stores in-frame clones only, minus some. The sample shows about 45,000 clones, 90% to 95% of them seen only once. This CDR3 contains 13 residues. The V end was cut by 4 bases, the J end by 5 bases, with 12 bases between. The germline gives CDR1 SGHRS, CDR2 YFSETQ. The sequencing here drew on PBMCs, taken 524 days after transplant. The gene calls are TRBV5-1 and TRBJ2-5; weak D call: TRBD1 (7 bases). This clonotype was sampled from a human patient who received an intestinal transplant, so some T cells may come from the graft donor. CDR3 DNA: TGCGCCAGCAGCCTACAGGGGAGGGAGACCCAGTACTTC. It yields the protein CASSLQGRETQYF.